Listed below are T cell receptor beta chains from one sample, sequenced in a study of glioma-infiltrating T cells after dendritic cell vaccination. The protocol was immunoSEQ multiplex PCR, while the TCRdb copy is restricted to in-frame clones and leaves out a portion. The sample yields around 89,000 clones, approximately 90% seen once. The source material was blood, sampled before dendritic cell vaccination. These receptors were taken from a human donor with glioblastoma. The CDR3 runs from the conserved cysteine through the conserved F or W. D genes are given only for firm matches. Expanded clones get a size class; other rows say once, few or many, or leave the size out.

size	D	J	V	DNA	CDR3
-	-	TRBJ2-3	TRBV20-1	TGCAGTGCTTTCGGACAAGATACGCAGTATTTT	CSAFGQDTQYF
once	-	TRBJ1-2	TRBV5-1	TGCGCCAGCAGCTTGGGGGGGGTGCAAGCTAACTATGGCTACACCTTC	CASSLGGVQANYGYTF
-	TRBD1	TRBJ1-5	TRBV27	TGTGCCAGCAGTTTATACGGGGACAGGGTAGAGCATTTT	CASSLYGDRVEHF
-	TRBD1	TRBJ2-1	TRBV7-3	TGTGCCAGCAGCCCGGGACAGGGGCCCAATGAGCAGTTCTTC	CASSPGQGPNEQFF
-	TRBD1	TRBJ1-4	TRBV6-5	TGTGCCAGCAGTTACTCTCAGGGGGCTGATGAAAAACTGTTTTTT	CASSYSQGADEKLFF
once	TRBD1	TRBJ2-2	TRBV4-2	TGTGCCAGCAGCCAAGTCGACAGGGTTGGGTCATGGGCCGGGGAGCTGTTTTTT	CASSQVDRVGSWAGELFF
-	TRBD2	TRBJ2-2	TRBV13	TGTGCCAGCATCAAATCGGAGCGGGGGACCGGGGAGCTGTTTTTT	CASIKSERGTGELFF
-	TRBD1	TRBJ1-2	TRBV16	TGTGCCAGCAGCCGACCGGGACAGAGCAACTATGGCTACACCTTC	CASSRPGQSNYGYTF
-	TRBD2	TRBJ2-3	TRBV4-2	TGTGCCAGCAGCCAAACTAGCGGGGGCTGGGATACGCAGTATTTT	CASSQTSGGWDTQYF
-	-	TRBJ2-3	TRBV14	TGTGCCAGCAGCCAAGACGCTAGTTGGAGGGATACGCAGTATTTT	CASSQDASWRDTQYF
-	-	TRBJ2-7	TRBV25-1	TGTGCCAGCAGTGAATCAGGGCGCTTAGCCTACGAGCAGTACTTC	CASSESGRLAYEQYF
-	-	TRBJ2-5	TRBV5-1	TGCGCCAGCAGCTTGGATCCCGGAGAGACCCAGTACTTC	CASSLDPGETQYF
-	-	TRBJ1-3	TRBV28	TGTGCCAGCGATCATGGGGGCACGGGAAACACCATATATTTT	CASDHGGTGNTIYF
-	TRBD1	TRBJ1-1	TRBV7-6	TGTGCCAGCAGCCCTGGACAGGGCTACACTGAAGCTTTCTTT	CASSPGQGYTEAFF
-	-	TRBJ2-5	TRBV19	TGTGCCAGTAGTCCCGGACAGCCCGATGGAGGGACCCAGTACTTC	CASSPGQPDGGTQYF